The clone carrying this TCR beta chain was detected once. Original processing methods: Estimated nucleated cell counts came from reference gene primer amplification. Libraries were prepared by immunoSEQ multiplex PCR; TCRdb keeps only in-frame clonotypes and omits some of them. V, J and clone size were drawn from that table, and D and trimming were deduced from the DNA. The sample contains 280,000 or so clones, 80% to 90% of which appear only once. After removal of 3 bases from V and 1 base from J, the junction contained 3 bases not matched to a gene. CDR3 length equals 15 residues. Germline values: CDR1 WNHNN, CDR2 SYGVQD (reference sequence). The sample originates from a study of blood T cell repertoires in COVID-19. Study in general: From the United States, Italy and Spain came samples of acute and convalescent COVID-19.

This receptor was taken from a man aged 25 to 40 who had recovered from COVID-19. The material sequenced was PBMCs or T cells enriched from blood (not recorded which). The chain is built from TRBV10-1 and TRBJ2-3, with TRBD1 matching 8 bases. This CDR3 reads CASSDPTGGTDTQYF. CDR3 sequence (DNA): TGCGCCAGCAGTGACCCGACAGGGGGCACAGATACGCAGTATTTT.